The text below deals with one T cell receptor beta chain. Its antigen is still unknown. A much larger clone lies one base from this, so it may be a read error. The study, taken as a whole, reports: In terms of TCR gene usage, tumor memory CD4+ T cells clustered together with blood and lymph node memory CD4+ cells, as well as with lymph node naive CD4+ cells.

The sorted Tregs were CD4+CD25+CD127-/low cells. One entry per CDR3 protein results from TCRdb running MiXCR on the 5' RACE reads. The table shows some 44,000 distinct CDR3 sequences, with under 25% occurring only once. V shed 5 bases, J shed 6 bases, and the junction held 18 bases outside the gene matches. The CDR3 sequence is 18 residues long. The chain employs TRBV12-3 or TRBV12-4 and TRBJ2-7; TRBD2 matches at 11 bases. The TCR was taken from a female donor with breast cancer. Material for sequencing was Tregs sorted from blood. The CDR3 DNA reads as TGTGCCAGCAGTGGGACGACGTTAGCGGGAGGGTTCTTTGGCGAGCAGTACTTC. Its protein product is CASSGTTLAGGFFGEQYF.